This T cell receptor (beta chain) was obtained from a study of T cells after yellow fever vaccination. About the study: Preparing low-cell-number fractions relied on SMART-Seq v4 Ultra Low Input. Whole-study findings and limits: Post-booster repertoires again held most primary-vaccination clones (roughly 95% CD4, 75% to 90% CD8). Some clonotypes were seen in both the CD4 and the CD8 compartments. These made up a small share and likely arose from convergent recombination.

Universal primer sites and UMIs were introduced during 5'RACE template-switching synthesis of TCR cDNA. TCRdb independently ran MiXCR on the 5' RACE reads; one entry per CDR3 protein. The sample holds a few hundred thousand distinct CDR3 sequences, 6.9% seen once. This clonotype was observed a few times. Its antigen is not identified. The germline gives CDR1 SGHRS, CDR2 YFSETQ. The J segment lost 0 bases and the V segment lost 4 bases, leaving 7 bases of the junction unmatched. The CDR3 loop spans 16 amino acids. The sequence was collected from a man younger than 45 who received the YFV17D yellow fever vaccine. Source: CD4+ T cells sorted from PBMCs, taken 15 days after the yellow fever booster vaccination. The rearrangement uses TRBV5-1 and TRBJ2-3; 8 bases match TRBD2. DNA of the CDR3: TGCGCCAGCAGCCGAGCTAGCGGGTCTAGCACAGATACGCAGTATTTT. It translates to CASSRASGSSTDTQYF. The entire variable domain, with the rest obtained from reference TRBV5-1 and TRBJ2-3, is as follows: KAGVTQTPRYLIKTRGQQVTLSCSPISGHRSVSWYQQTPGQGLQFLFEYFSETQRNKGNFPGRFSGRQFSNSRSEMNVSTLELGDSALYLCASSRASGSSTDTQYFGPGTRLTVL.